Shown below are 18 T cell receptor beta chains from a single sample sequenced in a study of T cells after yellow fever vaccination. TCRdb ran MiXCR on the 5' RACE reads and lists one entry per CDR3 protein. The repertoire holds more than 350,000 distinct CDR3 sequences, with about 9.9% as singletons. Sequencing was performed on PBMCs, taken on the day of the first yellow fever vaccination. The receptors here all came from a man between 18 and 29 years old who received the YFV17D yellow fever vaccine.

This clonotype showed up just a few times. The chain joins TRBV6-2 or TRBV6-3 to TRBJ2-5, with 8 nucleotides matching TRBD2. Looked up from germline, CDR1 is MNHEY and CDR2 is SVGEGT. V trimming: 6 bases; J trimming: 4 bases; junction bases outside the gene matches: 10. The CDR3 runs 15 residues. CDR3 bases: TGTGCCAGCAGCCTCGCGCGGGGGGCAAGAGAGACCCAGTACTTC. Translation: CASSLARGARETQYF.

The chain employs TRBV10-3 and TRBJ2-1, with D uncertain. There are 16 residues in the CDR3. Germline CDR1 ENHRY, CDR2 SYGVKD. Trimming shortened V by 0 bases and J by 0 bases, and 9 bases separated the two germline ends. CDR3 protein: CAISESGRGSYNEQFF. The CDR3 region has the DNA TGTGCCATCAGTGAGTCGGGCAGAGGCTCCTACAATGAGCAGTTCTTC.

The V call is TRBV5-5, the J call TRBJ2-1; weak D call: TRBD1 (5 bases). The CDR3 length is 12 residues. The germline V and J ends were trimmed by 6 bases and 8 bases, with 12 bases remaining between them. Germline values: CDR1 SGHKS, CDR2 YYEKEE (reference sequence). CDR3 nucleotides: TGTGCCAGCATGTGGACAAGCGATGAGCAGTTCTTC. This translates into CASMWTSDEQFF.

This clonotype came up a few times. This chain links TRBV5-1 with TRBJ2-3, with D uncertain. CDR1 and CDR2 from the germline V gene are SGHRS and YFSETQ. This CDR3 comprises 14 residues. Trimming removed 7 bases from V and 0 bases from J, with 12 bases in between. This CDR3 is CASGPGQSTDTQYF. The CDR3 region has the DNA TGCGCCAGCGGGCCCGGGCAGAGCACAGATACGCAGTATTTT.

This chain uses TRBV5-1 with TRBJ1-2; D is ambiguous. The CDR3 covers 15 residues. V was cut by 0 bases and J by 1 base, with 10 bases left in between. Germline V CDR1 and CDR2: SGHRS, YFSETQ. CDR3 sequence reads: CASSLDNGNNYGYTF. The CDR3 region has the DNA TGCGCCAGCAGCTTGGACAACGGGAATAACTATGGCTACACCTTC.

This clonotype occurred a few times. The chain is built from TRBV7-2 and TRBJ1-5; 7 nucleotides match TRBD1. V shed 5 bases, J shed 3 bases, and the junction held 7 bases outside the gene matches. The CDR3 runs 15 residues. Per germline, CDR1 SGHTA and CDR2 FQGNSA. The CDR3 here is CASSLWTGLNQPQHF. The CDR3 region has the DNA TGTGCCAGCAGCCTATGGACAGGACTCAATCAGCCCCAGCATTTT.

The rearrangement links TRBV20-1 to TRBJ2-5; 10 nucleotides agree with TRBD2. The CDR3 loop spans 16 amino acids. The V and J ends lost 2 bases and 3 bases, in that order; junction bases with no gene match: 9. The germline gives CDR1 DFQATT, CDR2 SNEGSKA (reference sequence). The CDR3 bases are TGCAGTGCTAGATCTGATAGCGGGGGGTCGAAAGAGACCCAGTACTTC. This codes for CSARSDSGGSKETQYF.

The gene calls are TRBV18 and TRBJ2-3; TRBD1 matches 8 bases. The V gene's germline CDR1 is KGHSH and CDR2 LQKENI. The V segment lost 3 bases and the J segment 3 bases; nucleotides outside the gene matches: 2. CDR3 length: 14 amino acids. In nucleotides, the CDR3 is TGTGCCAGCTCACCGACAGGGGAAACAGATACGCAGTATTTT. Its translation is CASSPTGETDTQYF. The full variable domain, completed using reference TRBV18 and TRBJ2-3, is NAGVMQNPRHLVRRRGQEARLRCSPMKGHSHVYWYRQLPEEGLKFMVYLQKENIIDESGMPKERFSAEFPKEGPSILRIQQVVRGDSAAYFCASSPTGETDTQYFGPGTRLTVL.

The V gene is TRBV10-3, the J gene TRBJ2-3, with D possibly being TRBD1 (6 bases). The CDR3 sequence is 13 residues long. V was cut by 6 bases and J by 6 bases, with 13 bases left in between. Germline CDR1 is ENHRY and CDR2 is SYGVKD. CDR3 nucleotide sequence: TGTGCCATCAGACCCACAGGGACGGATACGCAGTATTTT. It codes for CAIRPTGTDTQYF.

V usage is TRBV12-3 or TRBV12-4 and J usage is TRBJ2-1; TRBD2 aligns across 11 bases. V gave up 6 bases and J gave up 12 bases; unmatched junction bases: 10. The CDR3 runs 14 residues. CDR3 nucleotide sequence: TGTGCCAGCAGCTTTAGCGGGGGGGGTTGGGCGCAGTTCTTC. Its protein product is CASSFSGGGWAQFF.

In this sample, this clonotype turned up a few times. The rearrangement joins TRBV5-1 to TRBJ1-5; TRBD1 is a possible D gene (5 bases). The CDR3 spans 14 residues. Germline V gives CDR1 SGHRS, CDR2 YFSETQ. Trimming took off 0 bases at V and 7 bases at J, with 11 bases between the two ends. DNA for the CDR3: TGCGCCAGCAGCTTGGGCGGGGCGAGGCAGCCCCAGCATTTT. It specifies CASSLGGARQPQHF.

This clonotype was seen many times. V gene TRBV12-3 or TRBV12-4 combines with J gene TRBJ2-4; D may be TRBD1 or TRBD2 (5 bases each). The CDR3 runs 16 residues. V was pared by 5 bases and J by 4 bases, with 18 bases between. CDR3: CASSLGFGTEKNIQYF. The DNA for the CDR3 is TGTGCCAGCAGTCTTGGATTCGGGACCGAGAAAAACATTCAGTACTTC.

In its sample, this clonotype was seen many times. The rearrangement links TRBV7-9 to TRBJ2-3, with 10 nucleotides matching TRBD1. Germline-derived CDR1 and CDR2 are SEHNR and FQNEAQ (reference sequence). The CDR3 runs 16 residues. Trimming at V came to 2 bases and at J to 5 bases, leaving 7 bases not matched to a gene. This CDR3 reads CASSLPDRGHQDTQYF. DNA for the CDR3: TGTGCCAGCAGCTTACCTGACAGGGGGCATCAAGATACGCAGTATTTT.

This clonotype occurred a few times. The chain joins TRBV20-1 to TRBJ2-5; TRBD2 is a possible D gene (5 bases). The germline gives CDR1 DFQATT, CDR2 SNEGSKA (reference sequence). V shed 4 bases and J shed 4 bases, with 13 bases lying between them. The CDR3 length is 13 residues. CDR3 bases: TGCAGTGCTACTATGGGGAGAGGAGAGACCCAGTACTTC. It codes for CSATMGRGETQYF.

The chain carries TRBV5-4 and TRBJ1-4; D gene unclear. Trimming cost V 3 bases and J 4 bases, with 13 bases left between them. CDR3 length: 15 residues. Germline values: CDR1 SGHNT, CDR2 YYREEE (reference sequence). The CDR3 coding sequence is TGTGCCAGCAGCTGGCGGGGAGGTCATAATGAAAAACTGTTTTTT. Protein sequence: CASSWRGGHNEKLFF.

This clonotype occurred a few times. CDR3 nucleotides: TGCGCCAGCACCGACACTACCAGCACAGATACGCAGTATTTT. It is translated as CASTDTTSTDTQYF. The chain carries TRBV5-1 and TRBJ2-3, with D uncertain. This CDR3 is built from 14 residues. CDR1 and CDR2 (germline): SGHRS, YFSETQ. The V and J ends lost 6 bases and 0 bases respectively, with 11 bases between them.

This chain connects TRBV7-3 to TRBJ2-3; D might be TRBD2 (5 bases). Trimming shortened V by 5 bases and J by 1 base, and 16 bases separated the two germline ends. This CDR3 is built from 16 residues. The V gene's germline CDR1 is SGHTA and CDR2 FQGTGA. The CDR3 protein is CASSREGAWGTDTQYF. In DNA, the CDR3 is TGTGCCAGCAGCCGTGAGGGCGCCTGGGGCACAGATACGCAGTATTTT.

This chain connects TRBV7-2 to TRBJ1-2; a weak D match, TRBD1 (5 bases). This CDR3 comprises 16 residues. Between the trimmed V and J ends, which lost 5 bases and 4 bases, there was a span of 20 bases. CDR1 is SGHTA, CDR2 FQGNSA, per germline. CDR3 protein: CASSVGGDAKAYGYTF. CDR3 bases: TGTGCCAGCAGCGTCGGGGGTGACGCTAAGGCCTATGGCTACACCTTC.